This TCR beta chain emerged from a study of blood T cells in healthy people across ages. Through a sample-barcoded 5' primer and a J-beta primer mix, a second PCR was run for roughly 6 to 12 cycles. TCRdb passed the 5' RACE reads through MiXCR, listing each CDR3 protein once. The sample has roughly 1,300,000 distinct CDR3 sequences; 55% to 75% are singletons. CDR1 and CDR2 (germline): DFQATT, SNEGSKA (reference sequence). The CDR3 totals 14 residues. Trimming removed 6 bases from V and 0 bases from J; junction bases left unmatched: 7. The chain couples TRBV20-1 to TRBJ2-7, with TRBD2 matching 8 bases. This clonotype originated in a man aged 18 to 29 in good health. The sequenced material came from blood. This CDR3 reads CSARLAPLSYEQYF. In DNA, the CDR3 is TGCAGTGCAAGACTAGCGCCTCTCTCCTACGAGCAGTACTTC.